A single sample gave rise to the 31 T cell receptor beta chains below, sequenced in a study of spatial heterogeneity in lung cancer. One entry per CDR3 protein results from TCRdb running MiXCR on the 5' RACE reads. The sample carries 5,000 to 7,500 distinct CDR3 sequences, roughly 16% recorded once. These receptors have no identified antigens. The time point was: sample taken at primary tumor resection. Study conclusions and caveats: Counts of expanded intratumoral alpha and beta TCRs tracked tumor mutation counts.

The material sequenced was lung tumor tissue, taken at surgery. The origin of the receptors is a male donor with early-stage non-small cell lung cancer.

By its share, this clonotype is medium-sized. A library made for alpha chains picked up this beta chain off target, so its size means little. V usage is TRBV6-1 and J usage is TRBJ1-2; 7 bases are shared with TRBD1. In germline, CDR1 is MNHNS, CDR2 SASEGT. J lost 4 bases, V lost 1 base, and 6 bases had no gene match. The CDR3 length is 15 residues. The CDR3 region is CASSEEGARGYGYTF. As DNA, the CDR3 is TGTGCCAGCAGTGAAGAGGGGGCGCGGGGCTATGGCTACACCTTC.

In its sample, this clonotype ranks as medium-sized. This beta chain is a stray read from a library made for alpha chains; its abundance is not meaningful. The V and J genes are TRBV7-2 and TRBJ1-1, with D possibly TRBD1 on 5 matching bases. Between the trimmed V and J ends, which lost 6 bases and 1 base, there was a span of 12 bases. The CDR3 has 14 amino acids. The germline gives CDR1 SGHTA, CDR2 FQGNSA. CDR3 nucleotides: TGTGCCAGCAGGCTTGGGACCGCGAACACTGAAGCTTTCTTT. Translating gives CASRLGTANTEAFF.

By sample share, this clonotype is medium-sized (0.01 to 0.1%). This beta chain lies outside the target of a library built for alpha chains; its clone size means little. The CDR3 protein is CATSRDPADTQYF. CDR3 DNA sequence: TGTGCCACCAGCAGAGATCCTGCAGATACGCAGTATTTT. V usage is TRBV15 and J usage is TRBJ2-3; D is uncertain. This CDR3 is 13 amino acids long. Germline V CDR1 and CDR2: LNHNV, YYDKDF (reference sequence). V gave up 0 bases and J gave up 4 bases, with 5 bases separating them.

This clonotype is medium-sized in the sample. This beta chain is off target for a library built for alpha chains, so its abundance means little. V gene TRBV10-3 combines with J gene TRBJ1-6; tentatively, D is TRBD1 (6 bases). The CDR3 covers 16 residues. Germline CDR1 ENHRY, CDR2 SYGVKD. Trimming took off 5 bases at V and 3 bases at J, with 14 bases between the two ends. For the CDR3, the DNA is TGTGCCATCAGTCTACAGGGTGGGGTCTATAATTCACCCCTCCACTTT. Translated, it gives CAISLQGGVYNSPLHF.

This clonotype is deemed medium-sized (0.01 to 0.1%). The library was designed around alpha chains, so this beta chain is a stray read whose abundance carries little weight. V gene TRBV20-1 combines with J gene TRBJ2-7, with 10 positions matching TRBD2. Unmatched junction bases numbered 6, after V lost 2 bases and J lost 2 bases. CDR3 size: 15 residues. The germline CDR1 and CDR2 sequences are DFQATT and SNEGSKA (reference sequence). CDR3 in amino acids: CSARNPSGRAYEQYF. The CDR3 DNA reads TGCAGTGCTAGAAACCCTAGCGGGAGAGCCTACGAGCAGTACTTC.

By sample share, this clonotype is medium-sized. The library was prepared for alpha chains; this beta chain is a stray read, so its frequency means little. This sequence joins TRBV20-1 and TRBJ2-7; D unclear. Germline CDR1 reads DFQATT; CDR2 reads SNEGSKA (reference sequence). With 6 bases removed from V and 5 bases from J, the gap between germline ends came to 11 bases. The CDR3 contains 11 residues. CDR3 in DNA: TGCAGTGCCCCGGGCAATCACGAGCAGTACTTC. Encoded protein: CSAPGNHEQYF.

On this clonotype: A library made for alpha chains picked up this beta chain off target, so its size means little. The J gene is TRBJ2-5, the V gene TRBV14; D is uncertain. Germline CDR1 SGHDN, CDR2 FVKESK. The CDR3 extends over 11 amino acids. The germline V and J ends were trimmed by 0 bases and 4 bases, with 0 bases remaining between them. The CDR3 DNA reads TGTGCCAGCAGCCAAGAAGAGACCCAGTACTTC. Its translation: CASSQEETQYF.

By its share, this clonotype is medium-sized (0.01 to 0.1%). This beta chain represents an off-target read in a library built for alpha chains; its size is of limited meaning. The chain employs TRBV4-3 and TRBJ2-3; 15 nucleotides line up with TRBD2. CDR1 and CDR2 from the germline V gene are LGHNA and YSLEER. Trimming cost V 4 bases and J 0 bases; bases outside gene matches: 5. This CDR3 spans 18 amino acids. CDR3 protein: CASSPGLAGGPSTDTQYF. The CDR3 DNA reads TGCGCCAGCAGCCCCGGACTAGCGGGGGGGCCTAGCACAGATACGCAGTATTTT.

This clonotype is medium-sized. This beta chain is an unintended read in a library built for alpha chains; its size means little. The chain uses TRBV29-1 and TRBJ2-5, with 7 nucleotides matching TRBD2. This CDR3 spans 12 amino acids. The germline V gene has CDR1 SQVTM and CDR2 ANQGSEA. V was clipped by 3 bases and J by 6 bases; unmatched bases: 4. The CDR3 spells CSVDWGGKTQYF. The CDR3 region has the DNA TGCAGCGTTGATTGGGGGGGAAAGACCCAGTACTTC. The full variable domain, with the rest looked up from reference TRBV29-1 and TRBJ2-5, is SAVISQKPSRDICQRGTSLTIQCQVDSQVTMMFWYRQQPGQSLTLIATANQGSEATYESGFVIDKFPISRPNLTFSTLTVSNMSPEDSSIYLCSVDWGGKTQYFGPGTRLLVL.

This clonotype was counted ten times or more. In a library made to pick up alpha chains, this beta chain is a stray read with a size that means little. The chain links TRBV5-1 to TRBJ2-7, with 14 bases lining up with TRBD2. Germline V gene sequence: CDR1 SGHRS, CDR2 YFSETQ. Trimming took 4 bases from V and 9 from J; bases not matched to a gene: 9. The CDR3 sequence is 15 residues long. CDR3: CASSTGTSGGSVQYF. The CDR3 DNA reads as TGCGCCAGCAGCACCGGGACTAGCGGGGGTTCGGTGCAGTACTTC.

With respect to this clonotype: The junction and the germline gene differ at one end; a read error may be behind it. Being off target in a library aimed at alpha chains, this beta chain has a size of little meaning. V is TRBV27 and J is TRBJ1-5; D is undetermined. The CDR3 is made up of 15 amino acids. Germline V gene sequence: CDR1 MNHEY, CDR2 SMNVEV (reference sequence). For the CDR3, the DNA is TGTGCCAGCAGTTTTCTTGGGGATAGCGATCAGCCCCAGCATTTT. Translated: CASSFLGDSDQPQHF.

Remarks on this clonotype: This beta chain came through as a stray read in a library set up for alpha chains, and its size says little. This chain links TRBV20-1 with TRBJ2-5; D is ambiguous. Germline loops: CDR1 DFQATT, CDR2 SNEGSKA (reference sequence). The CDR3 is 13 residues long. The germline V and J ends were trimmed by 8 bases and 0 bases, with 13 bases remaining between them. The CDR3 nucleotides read TGCAGTACTTCCTTGGGGTACCAAGAGACCCAGTACTTC. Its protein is CSTSLGYQETQYF.

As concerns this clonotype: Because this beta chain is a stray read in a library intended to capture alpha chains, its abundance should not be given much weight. DNA of the CDR3: TGTGCCAGCTCACCGCAACAGGGGAAAGAGACCCAGTACTTC. Its protein is CASSPQQGKETQYF. V usage is TRBV18 and J usage is TRBJ2-5; 7 bases match TRBD1. Germline V gene sequence: CDR1 KGHSH, CDR2 LQKENI. The CDR3 has 14 amino acids. Losses at the gene ends were 3 bases for V and 3 bases for J; bases not matched to a gene: 4. Variable domain in full (rest from reference TRBV18 and TRBJ2-5): NAGVMQNPRHLVRRRGQEARLRCSPMKGHSHVYWYRQLPEEGLKFMVYLQKENIIDESGMPKERFSAEFPKEGPSILRIQQVVRGDSAAYFCASSPQQGKETQYFGPGTRLLVL.

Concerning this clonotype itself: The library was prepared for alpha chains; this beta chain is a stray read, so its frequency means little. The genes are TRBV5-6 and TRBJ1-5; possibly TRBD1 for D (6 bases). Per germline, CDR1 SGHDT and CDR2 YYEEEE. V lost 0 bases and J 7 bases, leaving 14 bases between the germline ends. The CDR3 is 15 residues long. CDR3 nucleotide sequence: TGTGCCAGCAGCTTGGGGACGGGGGGCTTGCAGCCCCAGCATTTT. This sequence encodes CASSLGTGGLQPQHF.

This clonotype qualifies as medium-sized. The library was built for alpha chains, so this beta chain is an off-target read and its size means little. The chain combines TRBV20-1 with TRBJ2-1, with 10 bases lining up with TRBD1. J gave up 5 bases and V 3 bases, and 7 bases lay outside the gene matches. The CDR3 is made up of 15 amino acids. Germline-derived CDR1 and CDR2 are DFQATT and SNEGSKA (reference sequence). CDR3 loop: CSASLPDRGHNEQFF. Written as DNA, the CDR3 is TGCAGTGCTAGCCTACCAGACAGGGGGCACAATGAGCAGTTCTTC.

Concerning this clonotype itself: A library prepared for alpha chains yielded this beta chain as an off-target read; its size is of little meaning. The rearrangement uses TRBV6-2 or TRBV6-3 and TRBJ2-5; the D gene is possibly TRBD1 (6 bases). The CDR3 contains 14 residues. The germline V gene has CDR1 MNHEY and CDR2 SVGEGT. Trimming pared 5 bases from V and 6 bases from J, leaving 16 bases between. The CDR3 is CASSGQYLVKTQYF. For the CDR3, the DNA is TGTGCCAGCAGTGGACAGTATTTGGTGAAGACCCAGTACTTC.

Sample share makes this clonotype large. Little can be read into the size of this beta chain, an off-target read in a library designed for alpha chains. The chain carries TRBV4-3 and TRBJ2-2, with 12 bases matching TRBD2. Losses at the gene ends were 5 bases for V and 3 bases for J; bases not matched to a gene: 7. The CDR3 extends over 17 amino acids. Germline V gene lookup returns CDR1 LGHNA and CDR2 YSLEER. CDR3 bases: TGCGCCAGCAGCACACTAGCGGGGGGAAGGGACACCGGGGAGCTGTTTTTT. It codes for CASSTLAGGRDTGELFF.

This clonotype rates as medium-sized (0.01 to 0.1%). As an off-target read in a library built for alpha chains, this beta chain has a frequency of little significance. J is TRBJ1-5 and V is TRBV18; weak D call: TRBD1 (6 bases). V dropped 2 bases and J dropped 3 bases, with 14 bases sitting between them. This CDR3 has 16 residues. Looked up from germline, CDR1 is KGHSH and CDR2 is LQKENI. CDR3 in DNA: TGTGCCAGCTCACCATGGCAGGGGAAGGTCAATCAGCCCCAGCATTTT. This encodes CASSPWQGKVNQPQHF. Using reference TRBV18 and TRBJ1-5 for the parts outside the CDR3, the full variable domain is NAGVMQNPRHLVRRRGQEARLRCSPMKGHSHVYWYRQLPEEGLKFMVYLQKENIIDESGMPKERFSAEFPKEGPSILRIQQVVRGDSAAYFCASSPWQGKVNQPQHFGDGTRLSIL.

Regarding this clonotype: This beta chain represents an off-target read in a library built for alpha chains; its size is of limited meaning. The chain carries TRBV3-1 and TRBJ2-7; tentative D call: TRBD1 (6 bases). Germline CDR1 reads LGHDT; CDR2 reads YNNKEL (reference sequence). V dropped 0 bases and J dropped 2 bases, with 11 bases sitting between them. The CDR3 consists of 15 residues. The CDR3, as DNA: TGTGCCAGCAGCCAAGACTGGGGGCCCACCTACGAGCAGTACTTC. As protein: CASSQDWGPTYEQYF.

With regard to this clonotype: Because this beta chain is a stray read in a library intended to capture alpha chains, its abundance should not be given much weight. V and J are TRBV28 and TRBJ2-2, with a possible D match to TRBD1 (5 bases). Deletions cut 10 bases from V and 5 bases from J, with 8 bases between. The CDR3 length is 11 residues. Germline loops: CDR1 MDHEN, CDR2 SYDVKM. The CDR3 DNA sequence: TGTGCCACCCAGGGTACCGGGGAGCTGTTTTTT. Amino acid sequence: CATQGTGELFF. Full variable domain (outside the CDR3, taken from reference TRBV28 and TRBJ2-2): DVKVTQSSRYLVKRTGEKVFLECVQDMDHENMFWYRQDPGLGLRLIYFSYDVKMKEKGDIPEGYSVSREKKERFSLILESASTNQTSMYLCATQGTGELFFGEGSRLTVL.

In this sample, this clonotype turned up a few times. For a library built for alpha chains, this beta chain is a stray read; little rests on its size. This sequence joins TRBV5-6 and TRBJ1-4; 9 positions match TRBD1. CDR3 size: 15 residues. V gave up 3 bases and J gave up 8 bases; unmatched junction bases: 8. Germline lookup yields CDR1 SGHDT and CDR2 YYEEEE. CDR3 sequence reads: CASSSTGGVWEKLFF. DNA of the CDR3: TGTGCCAGCAGCTCGACAGGGGGAGTTTGGGAAAAACTGTTTTTT.

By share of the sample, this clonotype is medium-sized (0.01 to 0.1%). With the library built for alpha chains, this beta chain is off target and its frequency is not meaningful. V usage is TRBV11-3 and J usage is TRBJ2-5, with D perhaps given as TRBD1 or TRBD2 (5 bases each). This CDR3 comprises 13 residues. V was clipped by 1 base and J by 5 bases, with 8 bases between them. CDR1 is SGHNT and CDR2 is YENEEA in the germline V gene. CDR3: CASSLGGEETQYF. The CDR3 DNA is TGTGCCAGCAGCTTAGGAGGGGAGGAGACCCAGTACTTC.

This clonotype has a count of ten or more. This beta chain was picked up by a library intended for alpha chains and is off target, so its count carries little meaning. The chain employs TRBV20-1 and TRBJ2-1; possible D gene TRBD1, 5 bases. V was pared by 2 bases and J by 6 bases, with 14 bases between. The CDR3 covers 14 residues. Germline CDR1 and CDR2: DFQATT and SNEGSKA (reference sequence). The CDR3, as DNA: TGCAGTGCTAGACCTCCGGCCCAGGGCAATGAGCAGTTCTTC. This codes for CSARPPAQGNEQFF.

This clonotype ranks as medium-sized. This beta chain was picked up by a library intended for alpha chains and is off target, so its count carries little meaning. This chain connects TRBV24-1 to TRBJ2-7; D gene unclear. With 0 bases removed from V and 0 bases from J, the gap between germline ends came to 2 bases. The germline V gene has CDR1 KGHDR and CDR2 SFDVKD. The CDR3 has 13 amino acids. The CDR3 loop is CATSDLGSYEQYF. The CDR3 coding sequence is TGTGCCACCAGTGATTTGGGCTCCTACGAGCAGTACTTC.

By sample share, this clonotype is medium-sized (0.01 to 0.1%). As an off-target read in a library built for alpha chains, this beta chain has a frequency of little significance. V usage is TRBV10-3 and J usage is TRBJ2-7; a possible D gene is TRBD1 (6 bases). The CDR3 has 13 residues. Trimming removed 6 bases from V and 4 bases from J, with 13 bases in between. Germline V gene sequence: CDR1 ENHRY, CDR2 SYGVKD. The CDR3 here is CAIRGQGQYEQYF. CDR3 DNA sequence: TGTGCCATCAGGGGACAAGGCCAATACGAGCAGTACTTC.

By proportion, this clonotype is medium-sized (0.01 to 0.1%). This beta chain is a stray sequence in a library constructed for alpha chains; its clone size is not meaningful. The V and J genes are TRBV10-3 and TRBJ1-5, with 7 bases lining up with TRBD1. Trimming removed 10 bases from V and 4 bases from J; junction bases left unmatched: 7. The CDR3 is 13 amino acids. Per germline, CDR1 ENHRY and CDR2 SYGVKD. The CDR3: CATAGTENQPQHF. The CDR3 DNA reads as TGTGCCACCGCCGGGACAGAGAATCAGCCCCAGCATTTT.

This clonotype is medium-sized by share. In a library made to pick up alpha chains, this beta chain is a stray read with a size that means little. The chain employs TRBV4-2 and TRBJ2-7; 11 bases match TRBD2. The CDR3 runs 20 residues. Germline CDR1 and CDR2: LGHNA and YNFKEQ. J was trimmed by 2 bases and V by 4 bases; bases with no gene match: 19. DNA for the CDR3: TGTGCCAGCAGCCTTCGACCCGGGACTAGCGGTCCAGGGTCCGCCTACGAGCAGTACTTC. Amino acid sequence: CASSLRPGTSGPGSAYEQYF.

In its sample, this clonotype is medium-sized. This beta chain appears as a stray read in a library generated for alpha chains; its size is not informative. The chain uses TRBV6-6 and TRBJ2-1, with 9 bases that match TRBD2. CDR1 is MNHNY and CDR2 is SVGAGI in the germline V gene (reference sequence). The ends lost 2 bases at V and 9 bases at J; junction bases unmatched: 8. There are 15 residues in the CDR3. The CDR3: CASSYVASGNGEQFF. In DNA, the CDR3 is TGTGCCAGCAGTTACGTTGCTAGCGGGAATGGTGAGCAGTTCTTC.

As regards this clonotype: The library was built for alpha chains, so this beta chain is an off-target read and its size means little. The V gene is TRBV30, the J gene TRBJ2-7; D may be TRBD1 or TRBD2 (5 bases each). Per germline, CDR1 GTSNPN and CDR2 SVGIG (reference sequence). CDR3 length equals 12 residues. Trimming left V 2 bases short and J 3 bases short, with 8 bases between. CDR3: CAWSLGDYEQYF. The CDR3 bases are TGTGCCTGGAGTTTGGGGGACTACGAGCAGTACTTC.

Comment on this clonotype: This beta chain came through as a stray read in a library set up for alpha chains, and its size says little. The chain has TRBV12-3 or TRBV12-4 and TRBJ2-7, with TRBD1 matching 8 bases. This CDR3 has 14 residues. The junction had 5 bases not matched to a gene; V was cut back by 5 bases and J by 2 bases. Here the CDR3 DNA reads TGTGCCAGCAGTCCAGGACAGGGAGCCTACGAGCAGTACTTC. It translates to CASSPGQGAYEQYF.

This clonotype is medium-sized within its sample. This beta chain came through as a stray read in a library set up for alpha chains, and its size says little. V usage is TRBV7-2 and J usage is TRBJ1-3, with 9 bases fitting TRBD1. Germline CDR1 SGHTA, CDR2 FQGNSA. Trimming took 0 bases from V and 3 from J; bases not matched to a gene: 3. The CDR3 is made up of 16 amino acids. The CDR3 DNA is TGTGCCAGCAGCTTAGCACAGGGGGCTGGTGGAAACACCATATATTTT. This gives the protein CASSLAQGAGGNTIYF. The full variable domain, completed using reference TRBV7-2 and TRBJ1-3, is GAGVSQSPSNKVTEKGKDVELRCDPISGHTALYWYRQSLGQGLEFLIYFQGNSAPDKSGLPSDRFSAERTGGSVSTLTIQRTQQEDSAVYLCASSLAQGAGGNTIYFGEGSWLTVV.